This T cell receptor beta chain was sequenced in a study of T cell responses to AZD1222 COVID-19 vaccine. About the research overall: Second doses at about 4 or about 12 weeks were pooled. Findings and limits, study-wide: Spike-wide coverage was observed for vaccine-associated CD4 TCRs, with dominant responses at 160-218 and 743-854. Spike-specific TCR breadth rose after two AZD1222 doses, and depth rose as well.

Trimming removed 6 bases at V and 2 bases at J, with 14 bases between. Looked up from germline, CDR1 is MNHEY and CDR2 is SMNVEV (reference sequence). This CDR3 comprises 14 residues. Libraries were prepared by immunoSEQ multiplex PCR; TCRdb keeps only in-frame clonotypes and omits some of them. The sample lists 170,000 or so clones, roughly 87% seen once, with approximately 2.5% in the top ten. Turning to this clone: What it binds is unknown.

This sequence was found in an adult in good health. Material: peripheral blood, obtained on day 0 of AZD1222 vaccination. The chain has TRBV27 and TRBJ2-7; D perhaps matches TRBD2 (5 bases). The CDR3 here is CASSSSGIAYEQYF. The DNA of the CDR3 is TGTGCCAGCAGCTCGTCGGGGATTGCCTACGAGCAGTACTTC.